In its sample, the clone carrying this T cell receptor (beta chain) was seen a few times. Its antigen is not identified. This sample is part of a study of response to subunit inactivated influenza vaccine. Study findings and constraints: New T cells are recruited in small numbers by each seasonal influenza vaccination, according to the authors' suggestion.

TCRdb reprocessed the RT-PCR reads via MiXCR and lists one record per CDR3 protein. Here the sample spans under 750,000 distinct CDR3 sequences, approximately 10% being singletons. After removal of 6 bases from V and 1 base from J, the junction contained 8 bases not matched to a gene. The CDR3 totals 15 residues. Germline CDR1 and CDR2: MNHEY and SVGEGT. This specimen was PBMCs from blood, taken on the day of vaccination. This TCR came from a man aged 50-59 years who received an inactivated influenza vaccine. The V call is TRBV6-2 or TRBV6-3, the J call TRBJ1-1; 7 bases agree with TRBD1. The CDR3 DNA follows: TGTGCCAGCAGCAACAGGGGTCTAACGAACACTGAAGCTTTCTTT. Amino acid sequence: CASSNRGLTNTEAFF.